This record covers a single T cell receptor (beta chain). The data were obtained in a study of blood T cell repertoires in COVID-19. Study at large: Samples representing acute and convalescent COVID-19 were sourced from the United States, Italy and Spain. PBMCs, B-cell-depleted T cells, or T cells were the source of the cDNA or gDNA that made up the material.

Germline V gene data show CDR1 as LGHDT and CDR2 as YNNKEL (reference sequence). CDR3 size: 15 residues. V was clipped by 0 bases and J by 2 bases; unmatched bases: 1. Original handling: Scientists estimated how many nucleated cells there were by amplifying reference gene primers. Assay used: immunoSEQ multiplex PCR; TCRdb lists only in-frame clones, some missing. V and J calls and clone size are given by that table; D and trimming were obtained from the DNA. The table records about 330,000 clones, roughly 90% of them present only once. The chain couples TRBV3-1 (or the pseudogene TRBV3-2) to TRBJ2-1, with 7 bases lining up with TRBD2. Sequencing used peripheral blood. The TCR comes from a woman aged 45-59 years with active or convalescent COVID-19. In DNA, the CDR3 is TGTGCCAGCAGCCAAGAGGGAGGGCCCTACAATGAGCAGTTCTTC. It codes for CASSQEGGPYNEQFF.